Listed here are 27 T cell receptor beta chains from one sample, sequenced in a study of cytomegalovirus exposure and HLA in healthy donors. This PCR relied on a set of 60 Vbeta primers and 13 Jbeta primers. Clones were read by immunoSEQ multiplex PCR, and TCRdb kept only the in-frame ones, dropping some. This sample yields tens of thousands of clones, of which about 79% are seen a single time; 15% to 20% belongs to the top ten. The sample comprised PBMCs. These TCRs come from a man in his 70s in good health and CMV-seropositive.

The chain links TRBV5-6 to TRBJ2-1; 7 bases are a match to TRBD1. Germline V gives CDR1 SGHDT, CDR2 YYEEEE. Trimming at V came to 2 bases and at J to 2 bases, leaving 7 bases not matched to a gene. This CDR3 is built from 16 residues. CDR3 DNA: TGTGCCAGCAGCTTTATTGAGGGGGCCCCCTACAATGAGCAGTTCTTC. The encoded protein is CASSFIEGAPYNEQFF.

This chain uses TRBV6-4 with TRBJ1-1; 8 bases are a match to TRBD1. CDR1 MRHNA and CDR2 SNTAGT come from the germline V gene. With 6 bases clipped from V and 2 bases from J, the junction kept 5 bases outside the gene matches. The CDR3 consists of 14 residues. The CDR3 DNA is TGTGCCAGCAGACCAGGGGGCTACAACACTGAAGCTTTCTTT. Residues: CASRPGGYNTEAFF.

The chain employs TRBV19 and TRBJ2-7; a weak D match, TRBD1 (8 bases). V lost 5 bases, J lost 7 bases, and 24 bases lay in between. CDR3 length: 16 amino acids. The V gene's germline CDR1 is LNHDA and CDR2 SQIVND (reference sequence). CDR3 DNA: TGTGCCAGTAGTGGGGGGGGTGCCAGGGGGCTTTGGGAGCAGTACTTC. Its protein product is CASSGGGARGLWEQYF.

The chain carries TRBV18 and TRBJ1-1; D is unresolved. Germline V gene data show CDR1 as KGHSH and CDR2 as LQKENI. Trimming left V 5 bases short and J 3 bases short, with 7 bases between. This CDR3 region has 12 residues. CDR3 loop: CASSSSDTEAFF. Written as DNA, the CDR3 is TGTGCCAGCTCAAGCAGCGACACTGAAGCTTTCTTT.

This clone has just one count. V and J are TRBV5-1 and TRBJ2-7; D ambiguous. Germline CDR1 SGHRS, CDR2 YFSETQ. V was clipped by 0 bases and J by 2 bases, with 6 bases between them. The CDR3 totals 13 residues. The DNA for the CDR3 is TGCGCCAGCAGCTTGGACACCCCCTACGAGCAGTACTTC. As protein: CASSLDTPYEQYF.

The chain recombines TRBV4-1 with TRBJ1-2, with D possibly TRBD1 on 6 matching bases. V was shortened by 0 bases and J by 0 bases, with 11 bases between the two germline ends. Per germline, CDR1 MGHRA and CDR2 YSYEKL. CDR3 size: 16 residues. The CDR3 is CASSQDQGSTNYGYTF. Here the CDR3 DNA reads TGCGCCAGCAGCCAAGATCAGGGGTCGACTAACTATGGCTACACCTTC.

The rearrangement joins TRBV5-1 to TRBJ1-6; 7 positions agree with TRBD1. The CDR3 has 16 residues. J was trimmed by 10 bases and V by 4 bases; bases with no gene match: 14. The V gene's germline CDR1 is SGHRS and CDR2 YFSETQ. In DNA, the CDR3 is TGCGCCAGCAGCCCCCGGTCAGGGGGGCTTCGGTCACCCCTCCACTTT. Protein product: CASSPRSGGLRSPLHF.

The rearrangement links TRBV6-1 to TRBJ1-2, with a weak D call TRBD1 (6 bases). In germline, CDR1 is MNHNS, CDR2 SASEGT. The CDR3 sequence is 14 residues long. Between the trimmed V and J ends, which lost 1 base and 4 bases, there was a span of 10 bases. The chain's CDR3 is CASSEGLDSYGYTF. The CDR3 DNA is TGTGCCAGCAGTGAAGGTTTGGACAGCTATGGCTACACCTTC.

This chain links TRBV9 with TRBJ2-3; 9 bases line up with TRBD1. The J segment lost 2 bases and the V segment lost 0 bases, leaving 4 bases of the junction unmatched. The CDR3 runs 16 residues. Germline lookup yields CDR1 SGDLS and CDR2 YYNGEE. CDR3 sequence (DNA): TGTGCCAGCAGCGTAGCCGGGACAGGGCACACAGATACGCAGTATTTT. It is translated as CASSVAGTGHTDTQYF.

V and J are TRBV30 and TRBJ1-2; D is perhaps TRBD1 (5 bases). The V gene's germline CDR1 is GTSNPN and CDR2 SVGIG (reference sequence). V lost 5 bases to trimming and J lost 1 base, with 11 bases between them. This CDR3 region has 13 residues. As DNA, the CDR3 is TGTGCCTGGGCAAAACAGGTTAACTATGGCTACACCTTC. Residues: CAWAKQVNYGYTF.

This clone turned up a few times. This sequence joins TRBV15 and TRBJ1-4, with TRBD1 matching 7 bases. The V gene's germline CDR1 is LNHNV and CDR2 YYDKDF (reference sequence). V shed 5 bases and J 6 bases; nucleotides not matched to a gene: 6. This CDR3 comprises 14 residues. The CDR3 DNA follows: TGTGCCACCAGCGGGACAGCTCATTATGAAAAACTGTTTTTT. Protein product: CATSGTAHYEKLFF. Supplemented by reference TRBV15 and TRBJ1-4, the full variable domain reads DAMVIQNPRYQVTQFGKPVTLSCSQTLNHNVMYWYQQKSSQAPKLLFHYYDKDFNNEADTPDNFQSRRPNTSFCFLDIRSPGLGDTAMYLCATSGTAHYEKLFFGSGTQLSVL.

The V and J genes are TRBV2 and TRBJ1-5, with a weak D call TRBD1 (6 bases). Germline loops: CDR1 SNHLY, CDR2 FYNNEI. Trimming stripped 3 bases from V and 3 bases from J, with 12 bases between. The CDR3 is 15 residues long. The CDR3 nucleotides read TGTGCCAGCAGTGAGCCCAGGGGATACAATCAGCCCCAGCATTTT. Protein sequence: CASSEPRGYNQPQHF.

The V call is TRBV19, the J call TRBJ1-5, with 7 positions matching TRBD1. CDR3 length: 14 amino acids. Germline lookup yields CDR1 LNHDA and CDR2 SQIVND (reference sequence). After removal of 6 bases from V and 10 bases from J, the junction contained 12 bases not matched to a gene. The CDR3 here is CASRPTGTASPQHF. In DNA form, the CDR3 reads TGTGCCAGTAGGCCGACAGGGACAGCAAGTCCCCAGCATTTT.

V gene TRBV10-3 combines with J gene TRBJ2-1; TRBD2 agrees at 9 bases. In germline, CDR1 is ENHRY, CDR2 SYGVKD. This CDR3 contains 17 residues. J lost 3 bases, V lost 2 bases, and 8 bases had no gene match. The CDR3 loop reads CAISEPGLLAGYNEQFF. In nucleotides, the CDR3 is TGTGCCATCAGTGAGCCCGGCCTACTAGCGGGCTACAATGAGCAGTTCTTC.

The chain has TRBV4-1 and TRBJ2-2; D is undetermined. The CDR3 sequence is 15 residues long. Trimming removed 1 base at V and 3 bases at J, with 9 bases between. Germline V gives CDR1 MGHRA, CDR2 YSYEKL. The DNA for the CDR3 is TGCGCCAGCAGCCAAGCATCGGTACACACCGGGGAGCTGTTTTTT. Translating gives CASSQASVHTGELFF.

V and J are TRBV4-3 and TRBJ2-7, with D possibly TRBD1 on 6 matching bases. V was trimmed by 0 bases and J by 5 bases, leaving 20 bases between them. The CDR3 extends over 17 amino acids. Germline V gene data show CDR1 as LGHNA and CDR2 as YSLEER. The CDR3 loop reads CASSQDQGDKNIDEQYF. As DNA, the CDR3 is TGCGCCAGCAGCCAAGATCAAGGGGACAAAAATATCGACGAGCAGTACTTC.

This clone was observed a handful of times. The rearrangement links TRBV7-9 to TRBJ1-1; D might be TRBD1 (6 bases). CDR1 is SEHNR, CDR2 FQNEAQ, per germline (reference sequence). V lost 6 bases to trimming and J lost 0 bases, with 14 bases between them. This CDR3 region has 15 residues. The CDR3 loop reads CASRPKDRVNTEAFF. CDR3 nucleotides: TGTGCCAGCAGACCGAAGGACAGAGTGAACACTGAAGCTTTCTTT.

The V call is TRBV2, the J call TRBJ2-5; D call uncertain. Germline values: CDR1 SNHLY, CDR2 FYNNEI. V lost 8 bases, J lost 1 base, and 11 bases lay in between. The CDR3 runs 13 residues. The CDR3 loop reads CASLWARQETQYF. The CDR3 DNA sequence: TGTGCCAGCTTGTGGGCCCGCCAAGAGACCCAGTACTTC.

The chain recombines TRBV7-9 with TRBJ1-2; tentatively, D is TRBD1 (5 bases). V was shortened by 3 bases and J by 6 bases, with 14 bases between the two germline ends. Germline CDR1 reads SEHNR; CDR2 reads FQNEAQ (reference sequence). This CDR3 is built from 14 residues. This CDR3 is CASSFTGRVHGYTF. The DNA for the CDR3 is TGTGCCAGCAGCTTTACAGGAAGGGTCCATGGCTACACCTTC.

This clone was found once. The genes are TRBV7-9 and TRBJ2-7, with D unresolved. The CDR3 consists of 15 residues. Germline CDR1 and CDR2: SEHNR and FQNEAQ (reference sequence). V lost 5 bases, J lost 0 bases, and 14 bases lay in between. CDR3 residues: CASSHGRHNSYEQYF. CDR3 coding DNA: TGTGCCAGCAGCCATGGGCGCCACAACTCCTACGAGCAGTACTTC.

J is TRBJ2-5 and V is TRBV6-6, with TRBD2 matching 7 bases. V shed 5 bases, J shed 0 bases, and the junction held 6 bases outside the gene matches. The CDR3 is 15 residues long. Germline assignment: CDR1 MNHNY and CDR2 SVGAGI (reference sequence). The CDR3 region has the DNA TGTGCCAGCAGTCTAGGAGCGGGGTACCAAGAGACCCAGTACTTC. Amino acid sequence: CASSLGAGYQETQYF.

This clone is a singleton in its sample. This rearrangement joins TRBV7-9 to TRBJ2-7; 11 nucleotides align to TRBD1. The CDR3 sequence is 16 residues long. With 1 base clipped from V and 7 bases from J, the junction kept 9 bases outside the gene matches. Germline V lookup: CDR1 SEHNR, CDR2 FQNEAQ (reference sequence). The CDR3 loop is CASSLGSGTGGWEQYF. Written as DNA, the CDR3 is TGTGCCAGCAGCTTAGGATCCGGGACAGGGGGTTGGGAGCAGTACTTC. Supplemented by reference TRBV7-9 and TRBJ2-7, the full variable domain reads DTGVSQNPRHKITKRGQNVTFRCDPISEHNRLYWYRQTLGQGPEFLTYFQNEAQLEKSRLLSDRFSAERPKGSFSTLEIQRTEQGDSAMYLCASSLGSGTGGWEQYFGPGTRLTVT.

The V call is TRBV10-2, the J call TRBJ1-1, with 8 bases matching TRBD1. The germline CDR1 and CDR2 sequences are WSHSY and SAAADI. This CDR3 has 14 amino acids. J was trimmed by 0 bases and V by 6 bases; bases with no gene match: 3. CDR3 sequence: CASRGTGMNTEAFF. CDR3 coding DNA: TGCGCCAGCAGGGGGACAGGCATGAACACTGAAGCTTTCTTT.

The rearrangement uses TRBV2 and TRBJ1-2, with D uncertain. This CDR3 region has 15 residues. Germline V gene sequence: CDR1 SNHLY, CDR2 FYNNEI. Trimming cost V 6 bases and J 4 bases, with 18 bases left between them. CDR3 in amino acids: CASSSLGRTGYGYTF. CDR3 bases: TGTGCCAGCAGCTCCCTTGGTAGGACTGGCTATGGCTACACCTTC. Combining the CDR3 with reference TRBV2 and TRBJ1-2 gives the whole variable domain EPEVTQTPSHQVTQMGQEVILRCVPISNHLYFYWYRQILGQKVEFLVSFYNNEISEKSEIFDDQFSVERPDGSNFTLKIRSTKLEDSAMYFCASSSLGRTGYGYTFGSGTRLTVV.

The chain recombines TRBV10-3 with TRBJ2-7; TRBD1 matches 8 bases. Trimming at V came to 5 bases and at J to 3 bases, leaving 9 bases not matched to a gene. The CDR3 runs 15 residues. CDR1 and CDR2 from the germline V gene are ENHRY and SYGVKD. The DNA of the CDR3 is TGTGCCATCAGTAACAGGGGGGTGAGTAACTACGAGCAGTACTTC. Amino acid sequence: CAISNRGVSNYEQYF.

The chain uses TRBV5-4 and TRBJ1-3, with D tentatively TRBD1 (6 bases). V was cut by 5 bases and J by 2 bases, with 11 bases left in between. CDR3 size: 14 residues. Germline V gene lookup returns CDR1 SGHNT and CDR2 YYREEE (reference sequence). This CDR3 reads CASSSQGTGNTIYF. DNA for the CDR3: TGTGCCAGCAGTTCTCAGGGGACTGGAAACACCATATATTTT.

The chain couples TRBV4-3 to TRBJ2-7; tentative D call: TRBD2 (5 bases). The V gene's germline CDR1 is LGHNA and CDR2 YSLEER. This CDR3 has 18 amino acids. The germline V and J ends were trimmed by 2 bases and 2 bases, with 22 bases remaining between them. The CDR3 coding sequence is TGCGCCAGCAGCCAATGGCCCCAGACGGCGGGCAGAACCTACGAGCAGTACTTC. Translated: CASSQWPQTAGRTYEQYF.